This T cell receptor (beta chain) was recorded in a study of cytomegalovirus exposure and HLA in healthy donors (dated by TCRdb to the late 2010s). At the level of the whole study: In an earlier analysis of fewer than 750 of the donors, around 290 Gb of sequence data and 95 million to 130 million unique TCR beta sequences from 180 million or so T cells were reported. An early release that covered some 630 HLA-typed donors contained around 330 gigabases of sequencing data and 70 million to 100 million unique TCR sequences. The genetic ancestry cluster associated with self-reported Caucasian donors included about 84% of the roughly 400 genotyped donors. The study aimed to test whether cataloging public T cell receptors could reveal signatures of past pathogen exposure. The study profiled the T cell repertoires of 666 subjects by immunosequencing and related them to cytomegalovirus serostatus. In addition to the first cohort of about 650 subjects, a separate validation cohort of approximately 120 different subjects was used. To predict cytomegalovirus infection status, the study combined high-throughput TCR immunosequencing, statistical association of individual TCRs with disease status, and machine learning. A later analysis re-examined previously published TCR beta repertoires from just over 650 donors and added high-resolution HLA genotyping to investigate patterns of TCR occurrence. The later analysis used no new phenotypic data to find candidate immune exposures, relying instead on TCR beta sequences and their occurrence across donors. In an earlier analysis of 587 of the donors, high-throughput TCR beta sequencing was used to judge whether each TCR beta V gene segment behaved as functional or pseudogenic. Alongside the repertoire data, information on donor age, sex, ethnicity and CMV serostatus was compiled. In a later genetic analysis, genome-wide SNP genotypes for about 65% of the roughly 670 donors were used, and that subset was treated as a discovery cohort. Every discovery cohort repertoire had been produced on one sequencing platform. HLA typing included class I and class II loci at four-digit resolution. The number of donors typed differed by locus, with roughly 620-630 for A, B, C, DRB1 and DQB1, more than 500 for DQA1, about 610 for DPA1, and some 440 for DPB1. Four or five DR-DQ haplotypes were handled as single units for association and clustering, since linkage in the cohort was strong. Among about 400 genotyped donors of the cohort, an average of approximately 220,000 unique TCR beta nucleotide sequences was sequenced per donor, of which 15% to 20% were non-productive.

The study at large found these results: Because HLA typing was missing for some donors at each locus, association tests included only the typed subset. Most CMV-associated TCR beta chains appeared to be HLA-restricted in a later analysis, and the HLA associations seemed to be driven largely by CMV exposure. Because the 87-base-pair reads could not distinguish some IMGT-functional V segments, including TRBV6-2 and TRBV6-3, those segments were excluded. CMV serostatus was the only immune exposure information available for the cohort. The earlier analysis of some 540 of the donors excluded some 15 rarely observed V segments, including chromosome 9 orphons, because counts were too low. Broadly in line with IMGT annotations, most TCR beta V segments showed up in productive rearrangements about 90% or about 30% of the time in an earlier analysis of approximately 600 of the donors. Three of the identified cytomegalovirus-associated TCR beta chains were confirmed in vitro to be specific for cytomegalovirus antigens. In this cohort, only TCR beta chains were sequenced, and detectable features were limited by the absence of alpha or paired-chain data. According to the authors, the approach could potentially be generalized to other disease states and immunological phenotypes. Most TCR sequences were seen in very few donors, while some public TCRs were found in many individuals. Linkage disequilibrium might explain the correlated functional status among segregating V segments, but an unknown experimental factor could not be excluded. In the study, roughly 160 TCR beta chains were listed as associated with cytomegalovirus. In a later analysis, HLA-associated TCR beta chains were found to be more clonally expanded and to have lower generation probabilities than equally common non-associated chains. A later analysis associated 15,000 to 20,000 TCR beta sequences with specific HLA alleles at a false discovery rate of 0.05. A cluster of highly shared sequence variants was judged likely to be a technical artifact of the sequencing pipeline. A later analysis reported that several top co-occurrence clusters appeared linked to parvovirus B19, influenza, CMV and Epstein-Barr virus. V-gene and J-gene trimming of TCR beta chains was associated with a missense DCLRE1C variant in a later genetic analysis, and the association was replicated in an independent cohort. In a later analysis, the rate of TCR association differed among HLA loci, with DRB1 alleles having the most associated TCRs and HLA-C alleles having the fewest. A further reported finding was that TCR beta sequences accurately predicted the HLA-A and HLA-B alleles for most subjects in the first cohort. The presence/absence analyses assumed that sequencing depth was roughly uniform across donors, and that assumption may not be true. The classifier was reported to diagnose cytomegalovirus status with high specificity and sensitivity in both the original cohort and the validation cohort. Assigning TCR associations to individual alleles was difficult when HLA alleles, especially DR and DQ, strongly co-occurred. A later genetic analysis reported fewer N-insertions in productive TCRs among donors in an Asian-associated ancestry cluster than the roughly 670-donor mean.

This clone was seen once. Its antigen is not yet known. Base qualities are not recorded, but no much larger clone differs from it by a single base. The cohort comprised around 690 healthy bone marrow donors. At the time of sampling, every cohort member was nominally healthy, though immune exposures that went unrecorded were likely present. The donor tested CMV seropositive, placing the donor among the 290 or so seropositive members of the cohort. Every donor gave a peripheral blood sample, and the peripheral blood mononuclear cells from that sample were used for TCR beta sequencing. The Qiagen DNeasy Blood Extraction Kit was used to extract genomic DNA from the blood cell samples. The method behind the library was the immunoSEQ multiplex PCR assay. The multiplex PCR relied on a mix of 60 forward primers for TCR Vbeta segments and 13 reverse primers for TCR Jbeta segments. A multiplex PCR assay on genomic DNA amplified the CDR3 region of rearranged TCR beta genes. On the Illumina HiSeq System, the amplified TCR beta libraries were sequenced as 87-base-pair reads. Under the source paper's analysis protocol: In a later analysis, 77 million or so unique TCR beta chains were counted across the approximately 620 repertoires, and approximately 11 million of these chains were shared by at least two donors. Raw reads were error-corrected and collapsed into unique sequences by a nearest-neighbor algorithm in which closely related sequences were merged to remove PCR and sequencing errors. Alignment of CDR3 sequences to IMGT reference sequences was used to assign V, D and J gene segments. For a sequence to be retained, a match of at least six nucleotides to both a V gene segment and a J gene segment was required. A rearrangement was called productive if the CDR3 had no stop codons and remained in frame with V and J, and every other rearrangement was called non-productive. CDR3 was defined according to IMGT convention as the region running from the second conserved V-encoded cysteine to the conserved J-encoded phenylalanine. Sequences without an unambiguous match to a single V gene segment were excluded from the earlier analysis of 450 to 750 of the donors. An earlier analysis of approximately 590 of the donors classified V segments as functional when productive rearrangements were above 56.7% and as segregating when the standard deviation between donors was above 5%. A statistical classification framework was built for diagnosing cytomegalovirus status from the catalog of TCR beta chain sequences. In a later analysis, TCR nucleotide sequences were compared against IMGT/GENE-DB human TR gene sequences so that V and J genes could be assigned. In a later analysis, CDR3 sequences and most-parsimonious VDJ recombination scenarios were assigned using the TCRdist pipeline. In a later analysis, each TCR beta chain was defined by its CDR3 amino acid sequence together with its V-gene family, and reads without a unique V-gene family were excluded. A later analysis removed nearly 600 highly shared, low-generation-probability nucleotide sequences to deal with suspected cross-contamination and a sequencing artifact. For each public chain, a later analysis derived a clonal expansion index from normalized ranks of inferred template counts within each repertoire. Generation probabilities in a later analysis came from a VDJ recombination model fitted to out-of-frame rearrangements, and those results were checked against IGoR. A later analysis scored TCR-TCR, TCR-HLA and TCR-CMV co-occurrence with hypergeometric tests, applying a repertoire-size bias correction to TCR pairs. A later analysis estimated false discovery rates by permuting HLA or CMV assignments 20 times. In a later analysis, co-occurring TCRs were grouped using DBSCAN, and TCRdist sequence similarity was added for clustering within HLA-allele-positive subsets. For co-occurrence clustering, repertoires with fewer than 30,000 or more than 120,000 public chains were excluded, along with five or six repertoires with anomalous nucleotide sharing. In its TCRdb copy, this immuneACCESS table keeps in-frame sequences only and misses some clones. Where compared with another copy, unresolved V genes explain less than half of these, and the others have no known cause. V, J and clone size were drawn from that table, and D and trimming were deduced from the DNA. The sample table records 130,000 or so clones; around 67% of these occur just once. The biggest ten clones account for 3.5% to 5% of the sample.

Between the V and J ends, shortened by 5 bases and 3 bases respectively, the junction contains 10 bases. The germline V gene (reference sequence) sets CDR1 to MNHNY and CDR2 to SVGAGI. From the cysteine through the phenylalanine, the CDR3 covers 13 amino acids. Only the CDR3 DNA is retained, 39 bases long and in frame from the first base. The sequence joins TRBV6-6 to TRBJ1-2; a tentative D match to TRBD1 spans 6 bases. The TCR was taken from a man aged 18 to 29 in good health and CMV-seropositive. Sequencing input: PBMCs. The nucleotide sequence reads TGTGCCAGCAGTCACAGGGACCACTATGGCTACACCTTC. This encodes CASSHRDHYGYTF.